Listed below are T cell receptor beta chains from one sample, sequenced in a study of T cell responses to AZD1222 COVID-19 vaccine. Repertoires were generated with immunoSEQ multiplex PCR, while TCRdb's copy carries only in-frame clones and drops some. The table shows about 140,000 clones, with about 92% occurring only once. The sequenced sample was peripheral blood, obtained after recovery from COVID-19. Source of these receptors: an adult who had recovered from COVID-19. Both conserved end residues are part of each CDR3. The D gene is left open where the match is weak. Clone size is given for some rows only: seen once, a few or many times, or a class if the clone is expanded.

>-|TRBJ1-4|-|TRBV28
TGTGCCAGCAGTCCTATACTCACAGGGAACGAAAAACTGTTTTTT
CASSPILTGNEKLFF
>-|TRBJ2-7|TRBD1|TRBV28
TGTGCCAGCGGCTATCCCGACAGGGGAATGGTTAAGGACGAGCAGTACTTC
CASGYPDRGMVKDEQYF
>-|TRBJ1-2|-|TRBV28
TGTGCCAGCAGTTTGGGTCGGCTGGGCTACACCTTC
CASSLGRLGYTF
>-|TRBJ2-2|TRBD2|TRBV5-1
TGCGCCAGCAGCCCCCGGCTAGCGGGAGGGCCAATGTCCGGGGAGCTGTTTTTT
CASSPRLAGGPMSGELFF
>-|TRBJ1-6|-|TRBV5-1
TGCGCCAGCAGCTCCGGGACCCCCTATAATTCACCCCTCCACTTT
CASSSGTPYNSPLHF
>once|TRBJ2-7|-|TRBV6-1
TGTGCCAGCAGTGAAAATGGACGGTGGGGGATCTACGAGCAGTACTTC
CASSENGRWGIYEQYF
>-|TRBJ1-5|TRBD1|TRBV19
TGTGCCAGTAGTAAACAGGGGTTGGGCAATCAGCCCCAGCATTTT
CASSKQGLGNQPQHF
>few|TRBJ1-5|TRBD1|TRBV5-3
TGTGCCAGAAGCCCCCGGACAGGGAGCAATCAGCCCCAGCATTTT
CARSPRTGSNQPQHF
>-|TRBJ2-3|-|TRBV27
TGTGCCAGCAGTTCTGGGCTCGTAAGCACAGATACGCAGTATTTT
CASSSGLVSTDTQYF
>-|TRBJ1-5|-|TRBV6-1
TGTGCCAGCAGTGAAGTTAGAGGGTTAAGCAATCAGCCCCAGCATTTT
CASSEVRGLSNQPQHF
>-|TRBJ1-4|-|TRBV27
TGTGCCAGCAGTTTCCTCGGGGGTGGTGATGAAAAACTGTTTTTT
CASSFLGGGDEKLFF
>-|TRBJ2-1|TRBD2|TRBV3-1/TRBV3-2
TGTGCCAGCAGCCAAGATTTACTAGCGGGACATGAGCAGTTCTTC
CASSQDLLAGHEQFF
>-|TRBJ2-2|TRBD2|TRBV2
TGTGCCAGCAGTGGCCAGGGAGGGACCGGGGAGCTGTTTTTT
CASSGQGGTGELFF
>-|TRBJ1-1|-|TRBV3-1/TRBV3-2
TGTGCCAGCAGCCAAGATGGGGGCACTGAAGCTTTCTTT
CASSQDGGTEAFF
>-|TRBJ1-6|-|TRBV28
TGTGCCAGCAGTCCCTTGGATAATTCACCCCTCCACTTT
CASSPLDNSPLHF
>-|TRBJ1-2|-|TRBV4-2
TGTGCCAGCAGCCAAGGCATGGAGATAAACTATGGCTACACCTTC
CASSQGMEINYGYTF
>few|TRBJ1-5|-|TRBV15
TGTGCCACCAGCAGAGGGAGTACGAATCAGCCCCAGCATTTT
CATSRGSTNQPQHF
>-|TRBJ2-7|TRBD1|TRBV7-9
TGTGCCAGCAGCGAAGGGACAGGGGTCGAGCAGTACTTC
CASSEGTGVEQYF
>-|TRBJ2-3|-|TRBV11-3
TGTGCCAGCAGTCCAGGGGGGCCTATAGCGGAGGGAGATACGCAGTATTTT
CASSPGGPIAEGDTQYF
>few|TRBJ1-2|-|TRBV29-1
TGCAGCGATACTATCGGGTATGGCTACACCTTC
CSDTIGYGYTF
>-|TRBJ2-1|TRBD1|TRBV30
TGTGCCTGGAGTCCGAGGGGGCTAGCCTACAATGAGCAGTTCTTC
CAWSPRGLAYNEQFF
>-|TRBJ2-3|TRBD2|TRBV19
TGTGCCAGTAGTGGTACTAGCGGGAGGGCCTTAATAGATACGCAGTATTTT
CASSGTSGRALIDTQYF
>once|TRBJ2-7|TRBD2|TRBV18
TGTGCCAGCTCACCAAAGCTAGCGGGCACCTACGAGCAGTACTTC
CASSPKLAGTYEQYF
>-|TRBJ2-2|TRBD2|TRBV18
TGTGCCAGCTCACCACGGACTAGCGGGAGGCCCGGGGAGCTGTTTTTT
CASSPRTSGRPGELFF
>-|TRBJ1-5|TRBD1|TRBV28
TGTGCCAGCAGCACAGGGGGCGGCAATCAGCCCCAGCATTTT
CASSTGGGNQPQHF
>-|TRBJ2-3|-|TRBV5-6
TGTGCCAGCAAGATGAGGGACCTTAGCACAGATACGCAGTATTTT
CASKMRDLSTDTQYF
>-|TRBJ2-5|TRBD2|TRBV10-3
TGTGCCACCGGGACTAGCGGGACACGGGAGACCCAGTACTTC
CATGTSGTRETQYF
>-|TRBJ2-1|-|TRBV9
TGTGCCAGCAGCGGGGCCGGCGGGACCTACAATGAGCAGTTCTTC
CASSGAGGTYNEQFF
>-|TRBJ2-7|-|TRBV19
TGTGCCAGTAGTCTAGAGGTGGGCTACGAGCAGTACTTC
CASSLEVGYEQYF
>-|TRBJ2-3|TRBD2|TRBV7-9
TGTGCCAGCAGGGAGCGGGAGTTCTCAGATACGCAGTATTTT
CASREREFSDTQYF
>-|TRBJ2-6|-|TRBV10-3
TGTGCCATCAGTGAGCCGAAAGGGCCTGGGGCCAACGTCCTGACTTTC
CAISEPKGPGANVLTF
>-|TRBJ2-2|-|TRBV20-1
TGCAGTGCTAGTTACCAATTGGAGCTGTTTTTT
CSASYQLELFF
>-|TRBJ2-1|-|TRBV4-1
TGCGCCAGCAGCCAACCCACCAAGTGGCGGATGAGCTCCTACAATGAGCAGTTCTTC
CASSQPTKWRMSSYNEQFF
>-|TRBJ2-5|-|TRBV6-1
TGTGCCAGCAGTGATGCGGGTCGAGAGACCCAGTACTTC
CASSDAGRETQYF
>-|TRBJ2-1|TRBD1|TRBV5-4
TGTGCCAGCAGCCCAATCGGGACAGAGTGGGAAAATGAGCAGTTCTTC
CASSPIGTEWENEQFF
>-|TRBJ2-2|-|TRBV5-4
TGTGCCAGCAGCTTGACTTCGGTAAACACCGGGGAGCTGTTTTTT
CASSLTSVNTGELFF
>-|TRBJ2-1|-|TRBV7-2
TGTGCCAGCAGCTTAGGACTGCCTGGGAATGAGCAGTTCTTC
CASSLGLPGNEQFF
>-|TRBJ1-2|-|TRBV2
TGTGCCAGCAGAGGACGACAGCAGAACTATGGCTACACCTTC
CASRGRQQNYGYTF
>-|TRBJ1-5|TRBD1|TRBV5-1
TGCGCCAGCAGCGTGGGGGACAGGGAGGCCAATCAGCCCCAGCATTTT
CASSVGDREANQPQHF
>-|TRBJ2-7|TRBD2|TRBV10-2
TGCGCCAGCACGTCGGGCGGGAGTCCCATCTACGAGCAGTACTTC
CASTSGGSPIYEQYF
>-|TRBJ2-7|-|TRBV10-2
TGCGCCAGCAGTCCTGACGGATACTCCTACGAGCAGTACTTC
CASSPDGYSYEQYF
>-|TRBJ2-1|TRBD1|TRBV12-3/TRBV12-4
TGTGCCAGCGGGCCCCAGGGGGTATTCTTC
CASGPQGVFF
>-|TRBJ2-7|-|TRBV28
TGTGCCAGCAGTTTTACCAGTTGGAGTGGATCCTACGAGCAGTACTTC
CASSFTSWSGSYEQYF
>few|TRBJ2-2|TRBD1|TRBV30
TGTGCCTGGAGTGTTCCTCAGGGGGCGCCCCACACCGGGGAGCTGTTTTTT
CAWSVPQGAPHTGELFF
>-|TRBJ1-5|-|TRBV4-1
TGCGCCAGCAGCCAAGGGGATAGCAATCAGCCCCAGCATTTT
CASSQGDSNQPQHF
>-|TRBJ2-7|TRBD2|TRBV6-4
TGTGCCAGCAGTGCAGAGGCGGGACTACTTTCGGAGCAGTACTTC
CASSAEAGLLSEQYF
>once|TRBJ1-5|-|TRBV5-8
TGTGCCAGCAGCTTGGGGGAAAAGGGCAATCAGCCCCAGCATTTT
CASSLGEKGNQPQHF
>-|TRBJ1-1|-|TRBV27
TGTGCCAGCAGCTCATTGTACACTGAAGCTTTCTTT
CASSSLYTEAFF
>-|TRBJ2-2|-|TRBV7-9
TGTGCCAGCAGCTCTACGGATTCCACCGGGGAGCTGTTTTTT
CASSSTDSTGELFF
>-|TRBJ2-1|TRBD2|TRBV7-8
TGTGCCAGCAGCAGGGGACTAGCGGGGGCTCCTCGAAGCTCCTACAATGAGCAGTTCTTC
CASSRGLAGAPRSSYNEQFF